These 20 T cell receptor beta chains originate from one sample sequenced in a study of cytomegalovirus exposure and HLA in healthy donors. The table came from immunoSEQ multiplex PCR; TCRdb's copy has only in-frame clones and leaves some out. The top ten clones hold approximately 0.86% of a sample with 300,000 to 450,000 clones, roughly 89% of them seen once. The sample comprised PBMCs. These receptors were taken from a woman aged 18-29 years in good health and CMV-seronegative.

V is TRBV5-6 and J is TRBJ1-4; unclear D gene. Trimming shortened V by 0 bases and J by 4 bases, and 13 bases separated the two germline ends. Germline V gives CDR1 SGHDT, CDR2 YYEEEE. The CDR3 sequence is 16 residues long. CDR3 in amino acids: CASSLGQALLNEKLFF. CDR3 nucleotide sequence: TGTGCCAGCAGCTTGGGGCAGGCGCTACTTAATGAAAAACTGTTTTTT.

The rearrangement links TRBV29-1 to TRBJ2-7, with 7 positions matching TRBD2. CDR1 and CDR2 from the germline V gene are SQVTM and ANQGSEA. The CDR3 sequence is 13 residues long. V dropped 4 bases and J dropped 2; count of bases not matched to a gene: 5. The CDR3 here is CSVAGLTTYEQYF. As DNA, the CDR3 is TGCAGCGTTGCGGGACTAACTACCTACGAGCAGTACTTC.

This clone has only one observation. The V gene is TRBV7-9, the J gene TRBJ2-7; D possibly corresponds to TRBD1 (5 bases). This CDR3 comprises 15 residues. CDR1 and CDR2 (germline): SEHNR, FQNEAQ (reference sequence). V was pared by 4 bases and J by 0 bases, with 13 bases between. The CDR3 DNA follows: TGTGCCAGCAGCTATAGTCCCCAGGGCTCCTACGAGCAGTACTTC. Encoded protein: CASSYSPQGSYEQYF.

The CDR3 spells CASSSRQGAGETQYF. DNA for the CDR3: TGTGCCAGCAGCTCCCGACAGGGGGCGGGGGAGACCCAGTACTTC. The chain has TRBV11-2 and TRBJ2-5; the match to TRBD1 covers 10 bases. This CDR3 is built from 15 residues. Looked up from germline, CDR1 is SGHAT and CDR2 is FQNNGV. Trimming took 4 bases from V and 5 from J; bases not matched to a gene: 7.

V usage is TRBV4-1 and J usage is TRBJ1-3; no clear D gene. CDR1 MGHRA and CDR2 YSYEKL come from the germline V gene. This CDR3 is 20 amino acids long. V lost 1 base to trimming and J lost 0 bases, with 22 bases between them. In nucleotides, the CDR3 is TGCGCCAGCAGCCAAGCGTTAGAGGGCAGCTTCTACCTCTCTGGAAACACCATATATTTT. This sequence encodes CASSQALEGSFYLSGNTIYF.

The CDR3 reads CASSPDRGSLINGETQYF. The CDR3 DNA sequence: TGTGCCAGCAGCCCGGACAGGGGGTCACTTATCAATGGGGAGACCCAGTACTTC. The V gene is TRBV7-8, the J gene TRBJ2-5; TRBD1 aligns across 10 bases. Germline V gene data show CDR1 as SGHVS and CDR2 as FQNEAQ. Trimming removed 5 bases from V and 5 bases from J; junction bases left unmatched: 17. This CDR3 has 18 amino acids.

The chain joins TRBV27 to TRBJ2-5; D possibly corresponds to TRBD1 (6 bases). Germline V lookup: CDR1 MNHEY, CDR2 SMNVEV (reference sequence). This CDR3 contains 14 residues. Trimming cost V 2 bases and J 4 bases, with 11 bases left between them. Written as DNA, the CDR3 is TGTGCCAGCAGTTTACGGAGCAGGGGAGAGACCCAGTACTTC. Translated: CASSLRSRGETQYF.

The chain carries TRBV6-5 and TRBJ1-4, with 7 bases identical to TRBD1. V gave up 8 bases and J gave up 10 bases; unmatched junction bases: 7. The CDR3 runs to 12 residues. Germline lookup yields CDR1 MNHEY and CDR2 SVGAGI. The CDR3 DNA reads TGTGCCAGCGGACAGGCGCCAGGAAAACTGTTTTTT. Its translation is CASGQAPGKLFF.

A single count supports this clone. The chain has TRBV27 and TRBJ2-3, with D possibly being TRBD2 (6 bases). Trimming took off 8 bases at V and 6 bases at J, with 12 bases between the two ends. Germline-derived CDR1 and CDR2 are MNHEY and SMNVEV (reference sequence). The CDR3 contains 12 residues. In nucleotides, the CDR3 is TGTGCCAGCGGTCCTAGCGCCGATACGCAGTATTTT. It encodes CASGPSADTQYF.

The rearrangement joins TRBV30 to TRBJ2-4, with D maybe TRBD1 (5 bases). The germline V and J ends were trimmed by 0 bases and 0 bases, with 15 bases remaining between them. This CDR3 is built from 17 residues. The germline V gene has CDR1 GTSNPN and CDR2 SVGIG (reference sequence). CDR3 protein: CAWSVPSRGLAKNIQYF. As DNA, the CDR3 is TGTGCCTGGAGTGTCCCCTCAAGGGGCCTAGCCAAAAACATTCAGTACTTC.

This chain connects TRBV7-2 to TRBJ2-7; perhaps TRBD1 as D (6 bases). This CDR3 comprises 13 residues. V lost 4 bases and J 0 bases, leaving 7 bases between the germline ends. Germline V gives CDR1 SGHTA, CDR2 FQGNSA. Here the CDR3 DNA reads TGTGCCAGCAGCTCCAGGGGCTCCTACGAGCAGTACTTC. Translation gives CASSSRGSYEQYF.

Remarks on this clone: In this CDR3 the conserved last residue, phenylalanine or tryptophan, is missing, so a read error is likely. Because the CDR3's place on the DNA is in doubt, the DNA is left out and the CDR3 is given as listed by TCRdb. V and J are TRBV2 and TRBJ1-4. Per the germline V gene, CDR1 is SNHLY and CDR2 is FYNNEI. Ends included, the CDR3 has 15 residues. The CDR3 protein is CAGVAGEGLTHPIKL.

V gene TRBV6-5 combines with J gene TRBJ2-1; 8 bases map to TRBD2. Germline V lookup: CDR1 MNHEY, CDR2 SVGAGI. The CDR3 length is 15 residues. V shed 4 bases, J shed 5 bases, and the junction held 7 bases outside the gene matches. DNA of the CDR3: TGTGCCAGCAGTTCCTATGGACTAGCCCACAATGAGCAGTTCTTC. It encodes CASSSYGLAHNEQFF.

The chain couples TRBV2 to TRBJ1-5, with TRBD1 matching 7 bases. Germline CDR1 is SNHLY and CDR2 is FYNNEI. The CDR3 loop spans 13 amino acids. J was trimmed by 5 bases and V by 5 bases; bases with no gene match: 3. The CDR3 loop is CASSLTGDQPQHF. The CDR3 DNA follows: TGTGCCAGCAGTCTCACAGGGGATCAGCCCCAGCATTTT.

This clone was observed a handful of times. This chain joins TRBV29-1 and TRBJ1-2; possibly TRBD1 for D (5 bases). The ends were cut back, 4 bases at V and 8 bases at J, with 11 bases in the middle. The CDR3 is 11 amino acids. Germline V lookup: CDR1 SQVTM, CDR2 ANQGSEA. The CDR3 sequence is CSVVGWTGYTF. CDR3 nucleotides: TGCAGCGTTGTTGGGTGGACAGGCTACACCTTC.

V and J are TRBV27 and TRBJ1-4; 9 positions match TRBD1. This CDR3 spans 15 amino acids. The V and J ends lost 2 bases and 3 bases, in that order; junction bases with no gene match: 1. CDR1 MNHEY and CDR2 SMNVEV come from the germline V gene (reference sequence). The DNA of the CDR3 is TGTGCCAGCAGTTTAGGGACAGGGTCTAATGAAAAACTGTTTTTT. Its translation is CASSLGTGSNEKLFF.

V gene TRBV29-1 combines with J gene TRBJ2-3; D gene ambiguous. V was clipped by 3 bases and J by 1 base, with 8 bases between them. This CDR3 has 13 amino acids. CDR1 and CDR2 from the germline V gene are SQVTM and ANQGSEA. The CDR3 nucleotides are TGCAGCGTTGAGAACAAACGCACAGATACGCAGTATTTT. Translating it yields CSVENKRTDTQYF.

Here the CDR3 DNA reads TGCGCCAGCAGCCAACTTCCGGATCGGAGTGAAAAACTGTTTTTT. It specifies CASSQLPDRSEKLFF. The chain combines TRBV4-1 with TRBJ1-4, with unresolved D. V shed 2 bases and J shed 7 bases, with 14 bases lying between them. The CDR3 spans 15 residues. Looked up from germline, CDR1 is MGHRA and CDR2 is YSYEKL.

The J gene is TRBJ2-1, the V gene TRBV9; 8 bases map to TRBD1. CDR1 SGDLS and CDR2 YYNGEE come from the germline V gene. This CDR3 is built from 16 residues. V was clipped by 6 bases and J by 3 bases; unmatched bases: 11. CDR3 amino acids: CASNPQDRASYNEQFF. The CDR3, as DNA: TGTGCCAGCAACCCCCAGGACAGGGCAAGCTACAATGAGCAGTTCTTC.

J is TRBJ2-7 and V is TRBV11-2; TRBD1 agrees at 10 bases. This CDR3 region has 15 residues. CDR1 SGHAT and CDR2 FQNNGV come from the germline V gene. The J segment lost 6 bases and the V segment lost 1 base, leaving 6 bases of the junction unmatched. The DNA for the CDR3 is TGTGCCAGCAGCTTAGTTCGGGACAGGGGACGCGAGCAGTACTTC. Translation gives CASSLVRDRGREQYF.